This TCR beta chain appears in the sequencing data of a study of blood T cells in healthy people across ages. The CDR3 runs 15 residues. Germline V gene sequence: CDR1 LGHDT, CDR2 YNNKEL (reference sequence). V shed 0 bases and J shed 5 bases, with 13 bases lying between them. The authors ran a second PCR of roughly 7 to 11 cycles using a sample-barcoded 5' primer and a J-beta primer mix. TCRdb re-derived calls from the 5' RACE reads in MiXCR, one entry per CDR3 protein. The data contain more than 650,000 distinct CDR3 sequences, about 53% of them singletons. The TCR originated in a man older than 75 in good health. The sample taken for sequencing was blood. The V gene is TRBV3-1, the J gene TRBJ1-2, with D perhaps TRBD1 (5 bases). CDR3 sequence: CASSQDWTGGYGYTF. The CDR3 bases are TGTGCCAGCAGCCAAGATTGGACTGGGGGTTATGGCTACACCTTC.